Listed below are T cell receptor beta chains from one sample, sequenced in a study of vaccination effects on CD4 cells after COVID-19. The antigens for these receptors are not known. Method: immunoSEQ multiplex PCR; TCRdb's copy keeps in-frame clones and lacks some. The repertoire holds tens of thousands of clones, with approximately 70% as singletons. The starting material was CD4+ T cells from PBMCs cultured with SARS-CoV-2 spike peptides, obtained before COVID-19 vaccination. The origin of the receptors is a human donor who had a prior SARS-CoV-2 infection. Each CDR3 is given with its conserved first and last residue. A D gene is named only where the DNA matches it firmly. Not all rows give a size; the values are once, few, many and, for expanded clones, a class.

D: .; V: TRBV5-1; J: TRBJ1-6; size: .; CDR3: CASSHPGNSPLHF; DNA: TGCGCCAGCAGCCACCCAGGGAATTCACCCCTCCACTTT
D: TRBD2; V: TRBV19; J: TRBJ2-7; size: .; CDR3: CASSMALAASYEQYF; DNA: TGTGCCAGTAGTATGGCACTAGCGGCCTCCTACGAGCAGTACTTC
D: TRBD2; V: TRBV30; J: TRBJ2-3; size: .; CDR3: CAWSVRTSLFPDTQYF; DNA: TGTGCCTGGAGTGTAAGGACTAGTCTTTTCCCAGATACGCAGTATTTT
D: .; V: TRBV20-1; J: TRBJ2-3; size: .; CDR3: CSASWADTDTQYF; DNA: TGCAGTGCTAGTTGGGCGGACACAGATACGCAGTATTTT
D: TRBD1; V: TRBV9; J: TRBJ2-5; size: .; CDR3: CASSRDSLEETQYF; DNA: TGTGCCAGCAGCCGGGACAGTCTTGAAGAGACCCAGTACTTC
D: .; V: TRBV19; J: TRBJ2-3; size: .; CDR3: CASSTGDTQYF; DNA: TGTGCCAGTAGTACAGGGGATACGCAGTATTTT
D: .; V: TRBV4-3; J: TRBJ1-3; size: .; CDR3: CASSQDLNRVDTIYF; DNA: TGCGCCAGCAGCCAAGATCTAAACAGGGTAGACACCATATATTTT
D: TRBD1; V: TRBV3-1/TRBV3-2; J: TRBJ2-3; size: .; CDR3: CPQGAGKPDTQYF; DNA: TGTCCACAGGGGGCAGGAAAGCCAGATACGCAGTATTTT
D: .; V: TRBV6-5; J: TRBJ1-2; size: few; CDR3: CASSSQEIYGYTF; DNA: TGTGCCAGCAGCTCACAGGAGATCTATGGCTACACCTTC
D: .; V: TRBV20-1; J: TRBJ2-1; size: .; CDR3: CSASPFRRPNEQFF; DNA: TGCAGTGCTAGTCCTTTCAGAAGGCCCAATGAGCAGTTCTTC
D: TRBD2; V: TRBV5-1; J: TRBJ2-3; size: .; CDR3: CASRLEAGGGTDTQYF; DNA: TGCGCCAGCAGACTGGAAGCGGGGGGGGGCACAGATACGCAGTATTTT
D: .; V: TRBV7-2; J: TRBJ1-2; size: .; CDR3: CASSPQGNYGYTF; DNA: TGTGCCAGCAGCCCCCAGGGGAACTATGGCTACACCTTC